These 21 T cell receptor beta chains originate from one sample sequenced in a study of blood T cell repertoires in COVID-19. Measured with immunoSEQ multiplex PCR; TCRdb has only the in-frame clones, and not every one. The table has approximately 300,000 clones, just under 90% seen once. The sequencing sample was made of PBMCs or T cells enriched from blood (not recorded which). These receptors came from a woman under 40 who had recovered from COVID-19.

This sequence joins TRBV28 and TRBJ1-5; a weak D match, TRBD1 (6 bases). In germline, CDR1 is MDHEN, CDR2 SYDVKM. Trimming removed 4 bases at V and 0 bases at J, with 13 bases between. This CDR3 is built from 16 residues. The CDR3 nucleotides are TGTGCCAGCAGTTCCCAGGGGTCTTATAGCAATCAGCCCCAGCATTTT. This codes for CASSSQGSYSNQPQHF. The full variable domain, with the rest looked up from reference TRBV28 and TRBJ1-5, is DVKVTQSSRYLVKRTGEKVFLECVQDMDHENMFWYRQDPGLGLRLIYFSYDVKMKEKGDIPEGYSVSREKKERFSLILESASTNQTSMYLCASSSQGSYSNQPQHFGDGTRLSIL.

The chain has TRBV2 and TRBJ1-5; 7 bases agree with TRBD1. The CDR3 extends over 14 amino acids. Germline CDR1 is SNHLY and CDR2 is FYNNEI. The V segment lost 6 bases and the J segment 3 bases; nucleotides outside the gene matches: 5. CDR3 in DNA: TGTGCCAGCAGGATGGACAGGTACAATCAGCCCCAGCATTTT. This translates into CASRMDRYNQPQHF.

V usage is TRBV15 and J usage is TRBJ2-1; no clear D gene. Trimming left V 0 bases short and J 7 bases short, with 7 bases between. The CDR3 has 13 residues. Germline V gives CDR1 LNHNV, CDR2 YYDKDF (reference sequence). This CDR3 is CATSRDLINEQFF. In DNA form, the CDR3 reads TGTGCCACCAGCAGAGATTTAATAAATGAGCAGTTCTTC.

The CDR3 is CASSVASGVSAEAFF. In DNA, the CDR3 is TGTGCCAGCAGCGTAGCTTCAGGGGTCAGCGCTGAAGCTTTCTTT. The chain combines TRBV9 with TRBJ1-1; D may be TRBD1 (6 bases). CDR3 size: 15 residues. The germline gives CDR1 SGDLS, CDR2 YYNGEE. V lost 0 bases and J lost 6, with 15 bases in between.

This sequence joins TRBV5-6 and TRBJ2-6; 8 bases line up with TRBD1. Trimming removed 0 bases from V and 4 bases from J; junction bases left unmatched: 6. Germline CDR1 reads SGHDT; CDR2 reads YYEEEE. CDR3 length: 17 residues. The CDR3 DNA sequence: TGTGCCAGCAGCTTGGAAGCAGGGGGCTACGGGGCCAACGTCCTGACTTTC. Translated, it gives CASSLEAGGYGANVLTF.

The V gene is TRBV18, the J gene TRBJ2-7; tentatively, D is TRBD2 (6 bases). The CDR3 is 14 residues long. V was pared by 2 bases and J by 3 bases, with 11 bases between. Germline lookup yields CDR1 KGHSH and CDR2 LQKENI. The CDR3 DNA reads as TGTGCCAGCTCACCATTCCGCGGGAACTACGAGCAGTACTTC. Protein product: CASSPFRGNYEQYF.

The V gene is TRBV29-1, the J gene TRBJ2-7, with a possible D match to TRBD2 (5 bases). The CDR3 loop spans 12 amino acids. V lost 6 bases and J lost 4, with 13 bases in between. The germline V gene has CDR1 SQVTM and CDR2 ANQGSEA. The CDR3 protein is CSVRGVNYEQYF. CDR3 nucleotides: TGCAGCGTCCGGGGAGTGAATTACGAGCAGTACTTC.

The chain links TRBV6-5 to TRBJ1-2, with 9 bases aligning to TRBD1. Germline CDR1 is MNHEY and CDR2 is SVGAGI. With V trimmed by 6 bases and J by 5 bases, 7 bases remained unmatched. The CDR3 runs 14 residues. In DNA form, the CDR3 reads TGTGCCAGCAGCATGGGACAGGGAGCGTATGGCTACACCTTC. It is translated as CASSMGQGAYGYTF.

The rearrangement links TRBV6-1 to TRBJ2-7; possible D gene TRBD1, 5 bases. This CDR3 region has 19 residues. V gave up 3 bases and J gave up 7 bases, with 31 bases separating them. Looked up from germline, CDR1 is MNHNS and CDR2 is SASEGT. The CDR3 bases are TGTGCCAGCAGTGACTTTCTCTCGACAGAAAGTTCATTACATGAGGAGCAGTACTTC. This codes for CASSDFLSTESSLHEEQYF.

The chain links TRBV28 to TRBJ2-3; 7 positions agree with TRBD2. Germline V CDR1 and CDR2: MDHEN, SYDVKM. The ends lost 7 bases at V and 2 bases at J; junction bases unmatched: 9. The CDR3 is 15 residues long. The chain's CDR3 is CASISPGRNTDTQYF. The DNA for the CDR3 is TGTGCCAGCATCTCCCCCGGGAGGAACACAGATACGCAGTATTTT.

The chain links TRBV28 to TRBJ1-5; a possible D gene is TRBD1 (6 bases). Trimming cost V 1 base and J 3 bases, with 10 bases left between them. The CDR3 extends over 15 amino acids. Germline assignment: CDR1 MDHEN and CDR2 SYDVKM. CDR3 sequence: CASSLSYRDNQPQHF. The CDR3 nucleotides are TGTGCCAGCAGTTTATCTTACAGGGACAATCAGCCCCAGCATTTT.

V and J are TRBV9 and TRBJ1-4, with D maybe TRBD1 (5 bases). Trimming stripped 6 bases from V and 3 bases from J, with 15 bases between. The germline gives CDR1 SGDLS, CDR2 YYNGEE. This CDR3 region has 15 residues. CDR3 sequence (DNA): TGTGCCAGCACAAAGGCGGGGGACCCTAATGAAAAACTGTTTTTT. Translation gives CASTKAGDPNEKLFF.

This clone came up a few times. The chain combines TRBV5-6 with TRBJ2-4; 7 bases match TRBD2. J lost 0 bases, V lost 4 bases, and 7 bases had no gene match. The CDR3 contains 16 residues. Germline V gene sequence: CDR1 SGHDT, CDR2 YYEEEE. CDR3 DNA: TGTGCCAGCAGCCCGGAGCCGGGGGGAGCCAAAAACATTCAGTACTTC. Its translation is CASSPEPGGAKNIQYF.

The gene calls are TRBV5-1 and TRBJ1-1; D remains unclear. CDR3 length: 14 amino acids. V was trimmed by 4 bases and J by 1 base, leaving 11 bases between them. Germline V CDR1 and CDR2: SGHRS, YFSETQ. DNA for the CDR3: TGCGCCAGCAGCCCCCTGAGTGGGAACACTGAAGCTTTCTTT. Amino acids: CASSPLSGNTEAFF. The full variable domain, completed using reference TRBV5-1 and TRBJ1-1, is KAGVTQTPRYLIKTRGQQVTLSCSPISGHRSVSWYQQTPGQGLQFLFEYFSETQRNKGNFPGRFSGRQFSNSRSEMNVSTLELGDSALYLCASSPLSGNTEAFFGQGTRLTVV.

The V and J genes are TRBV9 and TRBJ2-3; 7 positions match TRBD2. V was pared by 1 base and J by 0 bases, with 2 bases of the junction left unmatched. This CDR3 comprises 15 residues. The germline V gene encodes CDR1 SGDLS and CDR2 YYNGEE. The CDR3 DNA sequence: TGTGCCAGCAGCGTATATAGCGGGAGCACAGATACGCAGTATTTT. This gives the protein CASSVYSGSTDTQYF.

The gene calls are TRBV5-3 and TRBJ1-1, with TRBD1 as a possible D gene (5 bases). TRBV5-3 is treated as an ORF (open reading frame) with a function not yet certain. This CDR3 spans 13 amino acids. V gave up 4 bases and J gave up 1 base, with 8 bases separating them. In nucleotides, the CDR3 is TGTGCCAGAAGCCGTACAGGGAACACTGAAGCTTTCTTT. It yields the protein CARSRTGNTEAFF.

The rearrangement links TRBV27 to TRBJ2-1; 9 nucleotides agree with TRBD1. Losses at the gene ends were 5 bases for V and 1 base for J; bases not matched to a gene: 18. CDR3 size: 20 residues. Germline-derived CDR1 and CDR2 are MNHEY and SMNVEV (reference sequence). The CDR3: CASSHPPRDRVLGSYNEQFF. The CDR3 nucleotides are TGTGCCAGCAGTCACCCCCCCAGGGACAGGGTTTTGGGGTCCTACAATGAGCAGTTCTTC.

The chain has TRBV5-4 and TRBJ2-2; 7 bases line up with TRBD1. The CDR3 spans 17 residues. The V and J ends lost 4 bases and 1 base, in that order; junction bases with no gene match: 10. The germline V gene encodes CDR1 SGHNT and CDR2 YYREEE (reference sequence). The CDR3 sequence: CASSPADRARNTGELFF. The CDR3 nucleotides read TGTGCCAGCAGCCCGGCCGACAGGGCAAGGAACACCGGGGAGCTGTTTTTT.

DNA for the CDR3: TGTGCCAGCAGCCAATCCGGGGGATATGGCTACACCTTC. The encoded protein is CASSQSGGYGYTF. The chain has TRBV14 and TRBJ1-2, with D perhaps matching TRBD1 (5 bases). V lost 2 bases and J 5 bases, leaving 9 bases between the germline ends. Per the germline V gene, CDR1 is SGHDN and CDR2 is FVKESK. The CDR3 extends over 13 amino acids.

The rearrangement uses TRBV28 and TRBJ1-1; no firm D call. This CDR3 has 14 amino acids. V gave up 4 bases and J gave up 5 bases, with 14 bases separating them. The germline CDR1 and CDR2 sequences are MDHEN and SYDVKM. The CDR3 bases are TGTGCCAGCAGTTACGCAGGTTCCTTTACTGAAGCTTTCTTT. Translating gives CASSYAGSFTEAFF. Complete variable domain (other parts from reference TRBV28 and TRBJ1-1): DVKVTQSSRYLVKRTGEKVFLECVQDMDHENMFWYRQDPGLGLRLIYFSYDVKMKEKGDIPEGYSVSREKKERFSLILESASTNQTSMYLCASSYAGSFTEAFFGQGTRLTVV.

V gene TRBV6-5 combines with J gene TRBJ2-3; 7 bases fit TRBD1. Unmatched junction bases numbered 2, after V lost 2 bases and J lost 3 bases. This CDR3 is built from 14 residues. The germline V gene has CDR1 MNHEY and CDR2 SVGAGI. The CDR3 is CASSYGTDTDTQYF. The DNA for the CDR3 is TGTGCCAGCAGTTACGGGACAGATACAGATACGCAGTATTTT.